This T cell receptor (beta chain) was retrieved from a study of blood T cell repertoires in COVID-19. On the study more broadly: T cells, B-cell-depleted T cells, or PBMCs supplied cDNA or gDNA.

Authors' data handling: Reference gene primer amplification in the assay estimated nucleated cell counts. Clones were sequenced by immunoSEQ multiplex PCR, and TCRdb holds only the in-frame ones, with some missing. V, J and clone size are those of that table, while D and trimming were read from the DNA. Of under 150,000 clones listed, around 84% were seen once; the top ten hold more than 3%. The sample was peripheral blood. The sequence was obtained from a man in his forties with acute or convalescent COVID-19.

The CDR3 is CASSERGLAIYIQYF. CDR3 sequence (DNA): TGTGCCAGCAGTGAAAGGGGACTAGCGATTTACATTCAGTACTTC. The chain links TRBV6-1 to TRBJ2-4; 10 nucleotides line up with TRBD2. V was clipped by 2 bases and J by 8 bases; unmatched bases: 6. The CDR3 is 15 amino acids. Per germline, CDR1 MNHNS and CDR2 SASEGT.